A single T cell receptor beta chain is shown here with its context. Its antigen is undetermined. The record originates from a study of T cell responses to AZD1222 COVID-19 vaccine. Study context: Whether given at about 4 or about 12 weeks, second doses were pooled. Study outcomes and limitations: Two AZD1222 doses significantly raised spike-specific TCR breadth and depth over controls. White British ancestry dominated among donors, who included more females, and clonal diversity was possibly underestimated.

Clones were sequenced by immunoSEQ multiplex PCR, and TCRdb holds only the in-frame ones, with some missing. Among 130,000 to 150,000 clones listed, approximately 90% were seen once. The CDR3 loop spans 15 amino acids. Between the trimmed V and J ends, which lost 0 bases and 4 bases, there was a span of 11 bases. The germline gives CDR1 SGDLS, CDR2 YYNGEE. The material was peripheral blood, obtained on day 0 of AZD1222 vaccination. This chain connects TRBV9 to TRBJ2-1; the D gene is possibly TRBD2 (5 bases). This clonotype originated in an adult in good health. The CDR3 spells CASSVELRTYNEQFF. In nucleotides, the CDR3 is TGTGCCAGCAGCGTAGAATTGCGGACTTACAATGAGCAGTTCTTC.